The 9 T cell receptor beta chains listed next were all sequenced from one sample in a study of T cells in Graves' hyperthyroidism and ophthalmopathy. Amplification of TCR beta CDR3 regions used RNA as the template. Using the HTBI primer set, a first-round RT-PCR was run on the TCR CDR3. TCRdb reanalysed the multiplex PCR reads using MiXCR and keeps one entry per CDR3 protein. The sample records around 520,000 distinct CDR3 sequences, under 15% being singletons. The specimen was blood. These receptors originate from a woman between 18 and 29 years old with Graves' hyperthyroidism.

The chain recombines TRBV10-1 with TRBJ1-2, with 7 nucleotides matching TRBD1. Germline V gives CDR1 WNHNN, CDR2 SYGVQD (reference sequence). The CDR3 runs to 13 residues. J lost 8 bases, V lost 2 bases, and 5 bases had no gene match. In DNA form, the CDR3 reads TGCGCCAGCAGTGAGCTAAGGACAGGCGGCTACACCTTC. Protein product: CASSELRTGGYTF.

This clonotype appeared many times. The rearrangement uses TRBV30 and TRBJ2-7; a possible D gene is TRBD1 (6 bases). The CDR3 length is 12 residues. Germline lookup yields CDR1 GTSNPN and CDR2 SVGIG (reference sequence). Trimming took off 6 bases at V and 0 bases at J, with 9 bases between the two ends. The CDR3 reads CACGQSSYEQYF. In DNA form, the CDR3 reads TGTGCCTGCGGACAGAGCTCCTACGAGCAGTACTTC.

The CDR3 nucleotides read TGCGCCAGTCACCCGGGACTAGCCCTCTACAATGAGCAGTTCTTC. Its protein is CASHPGLALYNEQFF. The V call is TRBV10-2, the J call TRBJ2-1; 9 nucleotides agree with TRBD2. CDR1 WSHSY and CDR2 SAAADI come from the germline V gene. The CDR3 has 15 amino acids. The V and J ends lost 9 bases and 3 bases, in that order; junction bases with no gene match: 9.

This clonotype has ten or more counts. V is TRBV30 and J is TRBJ1-6; 7 positions match TRBD1. V trimming: 5 bases; J trimming: 0 bases; junction bases outside the gene matches: 4. Germline loops: CDR1 GTSNPN, CDR2 SVGIG (reference sequence). There are 15 residues in the CDR3. The CDR3 here is CAWAGGSSYNSPLHF. CDR3 DNA: TGTGCCTGGGCAGGGGGTAGCTCCTATAATTCACCCCTCCACTTT.

This rearrangement joins TRBV7-2 to TRBJ1-1; the D gene is possibly TRBD1 (5 bases). CDR3 length: 14 residues. Per the germline V gene, CDR1 is SGHTA and CDR2 is FQGNSA. Trimming removed 3 bases from V and 1 base from J, with 9 bases in between. CDR3 loop: CASSFGRANTEAFF. CDR3 nucleotide sequence: TGTGCCAGCAGCTTCGGCAGGGCGAACACTGAAGCTTTCTTT.

The V and J genes are TRBV20-1 and TRBJ2-1, with a tentative D call TRBD2 (6 bases). The CDR3 consists of 16 residues. Trimming left V 5 bases short and J 7 bases short, with 24 bases between. The germline gives CDR1 DFQATT, CDR2 SNEGSKA (reference sequence). Written as DNA, the CDR3 is TGCAGTGCTTACACCCCCCTAGCGTGGACTTGGAATGAGCAGTTCTTC. Its protein is CSAYTPLAWTWNEQFF.

Note on this clonotype: This likely comes from a read error, as the CDR3 has no conserved phenylalanine or tryptophan at its end. V usage is TRBV7-3 and J usage is TRBJ2-2; 8 positions match TRBD2. V was clipped by 8 bases and J by 7 bases; unmatched bases: 12. CDR3 size: 15 residues. The germline V gene encodes CDR1 SGHTA and CDR2 FQGTGA. CDR3 DNA sequence: TGTGCCAGCGGTCCAGGGAGCGGGAGTGGCGGGGAGCTGTTTCTT. Translation gives CASGPGSGSGGELFL.

This clonotype was seen only once. V usage is TRBV20-1 and J usage is TRBJ2-1; D unclear. The CDR3 loop spans 18 amino acids. V was trimmed by 5 bases and J by 1 base, leaving 24 bases between them. Germline V lookup: CDR1 DFQATT, CDR2 SNEGSKA (reference sequence). The CDR3 coding sequence is TGCAGTGCTCTAGGGTTATTAGTCGTCCGCAGATCCTACAATGAGCAGTTCTTC. It translates to CSALGLLVVRRSYNEQFF.

J is TRBJ2-7 and V is TRBV18; D not certain. There are 13 residues in the CDR3. The germline V gene encodes CDR1 KGHSH and CDR2 LQKENI. V lost 3 bases and J lost 3, with 9 bases in between. This chain's CDR3 is CASSPESFYEQYV. CDR3 in DNA: TGTGCCAGCTCACCGGAGTCATTCTACGAGCAGTACGTC.